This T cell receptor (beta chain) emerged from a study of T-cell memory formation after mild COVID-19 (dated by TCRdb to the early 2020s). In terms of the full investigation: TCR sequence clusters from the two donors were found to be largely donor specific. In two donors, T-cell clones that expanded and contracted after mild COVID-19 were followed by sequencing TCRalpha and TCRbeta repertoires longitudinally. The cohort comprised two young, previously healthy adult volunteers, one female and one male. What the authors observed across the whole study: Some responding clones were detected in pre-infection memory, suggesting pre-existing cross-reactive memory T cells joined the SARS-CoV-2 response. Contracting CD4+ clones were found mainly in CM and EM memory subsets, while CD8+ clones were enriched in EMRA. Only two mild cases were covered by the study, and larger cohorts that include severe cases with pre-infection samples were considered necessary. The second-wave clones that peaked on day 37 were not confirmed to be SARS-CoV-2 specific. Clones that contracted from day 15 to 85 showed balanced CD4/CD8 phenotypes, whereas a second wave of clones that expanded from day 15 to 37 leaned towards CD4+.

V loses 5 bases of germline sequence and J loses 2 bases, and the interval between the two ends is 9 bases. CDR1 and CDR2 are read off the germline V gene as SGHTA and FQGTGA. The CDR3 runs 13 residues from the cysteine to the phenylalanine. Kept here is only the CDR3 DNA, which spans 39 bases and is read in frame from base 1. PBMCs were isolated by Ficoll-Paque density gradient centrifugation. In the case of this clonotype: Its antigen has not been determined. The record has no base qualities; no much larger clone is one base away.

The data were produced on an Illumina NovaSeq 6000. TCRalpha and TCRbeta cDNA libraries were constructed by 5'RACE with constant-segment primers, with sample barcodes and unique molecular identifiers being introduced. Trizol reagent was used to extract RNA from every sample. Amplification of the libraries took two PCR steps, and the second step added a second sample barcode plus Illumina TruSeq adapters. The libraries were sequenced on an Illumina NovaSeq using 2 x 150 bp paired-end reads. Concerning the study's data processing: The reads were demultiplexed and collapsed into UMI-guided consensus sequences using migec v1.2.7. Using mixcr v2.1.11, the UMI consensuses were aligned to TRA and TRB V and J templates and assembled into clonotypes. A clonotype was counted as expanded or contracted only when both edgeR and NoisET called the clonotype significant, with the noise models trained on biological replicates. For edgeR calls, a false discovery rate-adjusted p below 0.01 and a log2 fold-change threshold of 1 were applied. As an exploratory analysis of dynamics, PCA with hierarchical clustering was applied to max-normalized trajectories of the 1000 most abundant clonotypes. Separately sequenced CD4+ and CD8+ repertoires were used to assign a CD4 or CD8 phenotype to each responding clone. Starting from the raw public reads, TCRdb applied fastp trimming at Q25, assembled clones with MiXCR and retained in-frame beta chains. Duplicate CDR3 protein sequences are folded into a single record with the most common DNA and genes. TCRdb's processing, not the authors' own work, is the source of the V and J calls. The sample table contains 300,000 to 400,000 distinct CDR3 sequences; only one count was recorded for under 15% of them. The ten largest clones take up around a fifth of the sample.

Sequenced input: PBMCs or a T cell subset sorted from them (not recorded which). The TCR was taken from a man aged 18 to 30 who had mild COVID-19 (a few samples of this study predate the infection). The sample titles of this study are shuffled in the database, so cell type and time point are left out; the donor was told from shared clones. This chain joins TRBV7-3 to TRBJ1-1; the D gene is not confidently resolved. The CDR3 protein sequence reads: CASSQRDNTEAFF. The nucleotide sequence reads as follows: TGTGCCAGCAGCCAACGAGACAACACTGAAGCTTTCTTT.